This is a list of T cell receptor beta chains from one sample in a study of T-cell memory formation after mild COVID-19. TCRdb re-called the 5' RACE reads through MiXCR, storing one row per CDR3 protein. The data show about 340,000 distinct CDR3 sequences, over 13% seen once. The sequenced sample was PBMCs or a T cell subset sorted from them (not recorded which). Receptor source: a man aged 18-30 years who had mild COVID-19 (a few samples of this study predate the infection). Cell type and time point are not known. Each CDR3 is given without its conserved first and last residue. Fields, in order: V gene, CDR3 protein.

v_call: TRBV7-2
cdr3_aa: ASSLGTHTQY

v_call: TRBV20-1
cdr3_aa: SARVLPYNEQF

v_call: TRBV4-2
cdr3_aa: ASSLSSGGDMNTGELF

v_call: TRBV20-1
cdr3_aa: SAKQSGNQPQH

v_call: TRBV20-1
cdr3_aa: SASAQLKETQY

v_call: TRBV7-2
cdr3_aa: ASSPGTANTEAF

v_call: TRBV7-2
cdr3_aa: ASSGRLDLTQY

v_call: TRBV6-2/TRBV6-3
cdr3_aa: ASLGRGPVYGGYT

v_call: TRBV5-6
cdr3_aa: ASSLGGYETQY

v_call: TRBV7-9
cdr3_aa: ATSGGEGARSNQPQH

v_call: TRBV15
cdr3_aa: ATSRDRQGLNEQY

v_call: TRBV2
cdr3_aa: ASSHYGQTNTEAF

v_call: TRBV4-1
cdr3_aa: ASSQDFTYNEQF

v_call: TRBV2
cdr3_aa: AGGLAGGGTQY

v_call: TRBV7-2
cdr3_aa: ASRLDSPRGGYT

v_call: TRBV4-3
cdr3_aa: ASSQDLGRANSEKLF

v_call: TRBV20-1
cdr3_aa: SARDSAGGPNEQF

v_call: TRBV9
cdr3_aa: ASSVGSWGGSAF

v_call: TRBV6-1
cdr3_aa: ASSESGRTDTQY

v_call: TRBV4-1
cdr3_aa: ASRNRQGQDYGYT

v_call: TRBV27
cdr3_aa: ASSLSLDMGDRNSPLH

v_call: TRBV28
cdr3_aa: ASSSRTGYDTGELF

v_call: TRBV25-1
cdr3_aa: ASSVGFFAEAF

v_call: TRBV18
cdr3_aa: ASSRDISSGANVLT

v_call: TRBV5-5
cdr3_aa: ASSLAAGGEVDTQY

v_call: TRBV5-4
cdr3_aa: ASSAGQGTTLTPLH

v_call: TRBV7-2
cdr3_aa: ASSQTPGGFYGYT

v_call: TRBV20-1
cdr3_aa: SARRGGGTEAF

v_call: TRBV6-2/TRBV6-3
cdr3_aa: AVRADYQGEQF

v_call: TRBV6-1
cdr3_aa: ASSARDSNNSPLH

v_call: TRBV20-1
cdr3_aa: RAQGFYNSPLH

v_call: TRBV9
cdr3_aa: ASSYPESTLPGTEAF

v_call: TRBV12-3/TRBV12-4
cdr3_aa: ASSLREGMDIQY

v_call: TRBV4-3
cdr3_aa: ASSPEGRRETQY

v_call: TRBV4-1
cdr3_aa: ASSQRLAAMHTQY

v_call: TRBV5-1
cdr3_aa: ASSLPGLAAGDTQY

v_call: TRBV7-2
cdr3_aa: ASSLRPSGGVETQY

v_call: TRBV28
cdr3_aa: ASRQGWGTEAF

v_call: TRBV4-2
cdr3_aa: ASSPNSPGGDEQF

v_call: TRBV5-5
cdr3_aa: ASSPLAGGSYNEQF

v_call: TRBV7-8
cdr3_aa: ASSTRTLRNEQF

v_call: TRBV7-9
cdr3_aa: ASRADSYNEQF

v_call: TRBV6-2/TRBV6-3
cdr3_aa: ASSTPQGGGSGNTIY

v_call: TRBV4-2
cdr3_aa: ASTRDGREDGYT

v_call: TRBV5-1
cdr3_aa: ASSPGWGGEDEKLF

v_call: TRBV15
cdr3_aa: ATSQGLENQPQH

v_call: TRBV4-1
cdr3_aa: ASSQRASGGSSTGELF

v_call: TRBV5-1
cdr3_aa: ASRGPEDGELF

v_call: TRBV27
cdr3_aa: ASSLIGGGNYNEQF

v_call: TRBV18
cdr3_aa: ASCQGGVITDTQY

v_call: TRBV7-9
cdr3_aa: ASSPSGQQF

v_call: TRBV12-5
cdr3_aa: ASGPGQVSYEQY